This record looks at one T cell receptor (beta chain) sequence and its context. Ages ranged from roughly 18 to 100 years, with residence in 24 US areas. These data belong to a study of blood T cell repertoires in COVID-19. The CDR3 covers 14 residues. Germline CDR1 and CDR2: ENHRY and SYGVKD. V lost 2 bases, J lost 10 bases, and 15 bases lay in between. Profiled with immunoSEQ multiplex PCR; TCRdb holds only in-frame clones, not every one. Here the sample spans a few hundred thousand clones, around four fifths being singletons. The sequencing input was PBMCs or T cells enriched from blood (not recorded which). The receptor's source is a man aged 30 to 39 with acute COVID-19. This rearrangement joins TRBV10-3 to TRBJ2-1, with TRBD2 as a possible D gene (6 bases). Written as DNA, the CDR3 is TGTGCCATCAGTGAGAGTTTGGCGGGAAGGGAGCAGTTCTTC. This translates into CAISESLAGREQFF.